These 9 T cell receptor beta chains came from one sample sequenced in a study of T-cell reconstitution after alpha-beta-depleted transplantation in children listed by TCRdb under 2016. Library prep was done by PCR. Sequenced using an Illumina HiSeq 2500. TCR library preparation used molecular barcoding, with unique molecular identifiers applied to normalize quantification of the TCRbeta repertoire. TCRdb's own reprocessing of the public reads used fastp at Q25 and MiXCR and kept productive beta chains. Rows merge per CDR3 protein into single entries with the most common DNA and genes. The sample contains fewer than 95,000 distinct CDR3 sequences, 12% of them found a single time. The top ten constitute approximately 13% of the sample. The source material was PBMCs from the stem cell graft donor, sampled from the stem cell graft. These receptor sequences come from a human donor who donated a stem cell graft to a child with inherited bone marrow failure.

This clonotype was observed at least ten times. CDR3 sequence reads: CASSPAVSGNTIYF. CDR3 bases: TGTGCCAGCAGTCCCGCGGTCTCTGGAAACACCATATATTTT. The chain carries TRBV12-3 or TRBV12-4 and TRBJ1-3; no clear D. V was shortened by 5 bases and J by 0 bases, with 8 bases between the two germline ends. The CDR3 contains 14 residues.

At least ten counts were recorded for this clonotype. This chain joins TRBV3-1 and TRBJ2-7; D is possibly TRBD2 (5 bases). Germline lookup yields CDR1 LGHDT and CDR2 YNNKEL (reference sequence). V was clipped by 4 bases and J by 4 bases, with 8 bases between them. This CDR3 region has 12 residues. CDR3 in amino acids: CASSLGLYEQYF. In nucleotides, the CDR3 is TGTGCCAGCAGCCTCGGACTTTACGAGCAGTACTTC.

This clonotype was counted ten times or more. The rearrangement links TRBV5-6 to TRBJ2-7, with TRBD2 as a possible D gene (5 bases). CDR1 and CDR2 (germline): SGHDT, YYEEEE. The CDR3 consists of 13 residues. V lost 4 bases, J lost 7 bases, and 15 bases lay in between. CDR3 in DNA: TGTGCCAGCAGCCCTGGACTGGGTAGGGAGCAGTACTTC. Protein product: CASSPGLGREQYF.

This clonotype was recorded at least ten times. V and J are TRBV28 and TRBJ2-7; no firm D call. V shed 4 bases and J shed 3 bases, with 4 bases lying between them. Germline CDR1 is MDHEN and CDR2 is SYDVKM. This CDR3 spans 11 amino acids. CDR3 amino acids: CASSSNYEQYF. In DNA, the CDR3 is TGTGCCAGCAGTTCCAACTACGAGCAGTACTTC.

V usage is TRBV2 and J usage is TRBJ1-5; possible D gene TRBD1, 5 bases. This CDR3 spans 13 amino acids. CDR1 SNHLY and CDR2 FYNNEI come from the germline V gene. V lost 7 bases and J lost 6, with 13 bases in between. The CDR3: CASTAGFGQPQHF. Written as DNA, the CDR3 is TGTGCCAGCACGGCAGGGTTCGGTCAGCCCCAGCATTTT.

CDR3 region: CASSLQRYEQYF. The CDR3 DNA follows: TGTGCCAGCAGCCTTCAGCGATACGAGCAGTACTTC. This chain connects TRBV7-2 to TRBJ2-7; unclear D gene. CDR1 SGHTA and CDR2 FQGNSA come from the germline V gene. V was cut by 5 bases and J by 4 bases, with 9 bases left in between. The CDR3 runs to 12 residues.

The chain has TRBV4-2 and TRBJ1-2; D might be TRBD1 (6 bases). The CDR3 is made up of 17 amino acids. CDR1 and CDR2 from the germline V gene are LGHNA and YNFKEQ. The V gene lost 2 bases and the J gene lost 8 bases, with 24 bases spanning the gap. Written as DNA, the CDR3 is TGTGCCAGCAGCCAATTTACAGGGAGGGATGGGCTGGTGGGCTACACCTTC. This sequence encodes CASSQFTGRDGLVGYTF.

The chain combines TRBV29-1 with TRBJ1-1; no definite D call. Per the germline V gene, CDR1 is SQVTM and CDR2 is ANQGSEA. V gave up 4 bases and J gave up 6 bases, with 6 bases separating them. This CDR3 is built from 10 residues. The DNA of the CDR3 is TGCAGCGTTGTAAGAGCTGAAGCTTTCTTT. Protein sequence: CSVVRAEAFF.

This clonotype has a count of ten or more. V and J are TRBV4-3 and TRBJ2-3; D unclear. Germline V lookup: CDR1 LGHNA, CDR2 YSLEER. There are 14 residues in the CDR3. Trimming pared 0 bases from V and 0 bases from J, leaving 4 bases between. The CDR3, as DNA: TGCGCCAGCAGCCAAGAACTTAGCACAGATACGCAGTATTTT. This encodes CASSQELSTDTQYF.